This TCR beta chain is drawn from a study of PD-1 blockade in classical Hodgkin lymphoma. Study observations and caveats: According to reports, newly diagnosed patients had lower baseline TCR diversity than healthy donors, and relapsed/refractory patients had lower baseline TCR diversity still. After ASCT, patients who started nivolumab under 1 year later were excluded.

Regarding this clone: Its antigen remains unidentified.

The germline V gene has CDR1 GTSNPN and CDR2 SVGIG (reference sequence). Deletions cut 0 bases from V and 4 bases from J, with 1 base between. The CDR3 loop spans 10 amino acids. Libraries were prepared by immunoSEQ multiplex PCR; TCRdb keeps only in-frame clonotypes and omits some of them. Here the sample spans roughly 90,000 clones, over 80% being singletons. Time point meaning: cycle 4 day 1 (C4D1), after 5 to 7 weeks of nivolumab. There was relapse after autologous stem cell transplantation in every patient, and there was variation in brentuximab vedotin exposure. The TCR originated in a human donor with classical Hodgkin lymphoma. This chain joins TRBV30 and TRBJ2-7, with no clear D. The specimen comprised peripheral blood mononuclear cells (PBMCs), sampled before the fourth cycle of nivolumab. CDR3 nucleotides: TGTGCCTGGAGTGTGTACGAGCAGTACTTC. Translation gives CAWSVYEQYF. Drawing the rest from reference TRBV30 and TRBJ2-7, the complete variable domain is SQTIHQWPATLVQPVGSPLSLECTVEGTSNPNLYWYRQAAGRGLQLLFYSVGIGQISSEVPQNLSASRPQDRQFILSSKKLLLSDSGFYLCAWSVYEQYFGPGTRLTVT.